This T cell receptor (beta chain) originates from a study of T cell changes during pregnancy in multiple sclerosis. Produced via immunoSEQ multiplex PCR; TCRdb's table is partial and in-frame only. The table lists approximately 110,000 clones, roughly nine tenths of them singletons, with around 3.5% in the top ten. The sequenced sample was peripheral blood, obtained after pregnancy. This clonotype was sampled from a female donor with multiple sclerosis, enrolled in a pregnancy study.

The CDR3: CASSLAFTPGRGYTF. CDR3 in DNA: TGTGCCAGCAGCTTGGCTTTTACTCCGGGGAGAGGCTACACCTTC. The chain employs TRBV5-4 and TRBJ1-2, with D uncertain. V lost 0 bases and J lost 8, with 17 bases in between. The CDR3 length is 15 residues. The germline gives CDR1 SGHNT, CDR2 YYREEE (reference sequence).